The 20 T cell receptor beta chains below all came from one sample that was sequenced in a study of tumor-infiltrating lymphocytes in primary liver carcinoma. A primer in the constant region served to generate TCR beta cDNA from 450 to 650 ng of total RNA. Generation of the TCR beta libraries relied on three nested multiplex PCR rounds using slightly modified ARM-PCR. Forward primers for TRBV1-TRBV30 and a C-beta reverse primer served the first two PCR rounds, at 10 cycles each. TCRdb passed the multiplex PCR reads through MiXCR, listing each CDR3 protein once. In the table there are about 92,000 distinct CDR3 sequences, about 73% of which are singletons. The tissue used was unsorted bulk material of roughly 17-34 mg. RNA and DNA were co-extracted from it with the AllPrep DNA/RNA mini kit. The sample was tumor-adjacent normal liver tissue. Receptor source: a man aged 35 to 55 with primary liver carcinoma and hepatitis B virus infection.

With respect to this clonotype: Germline is not matched at one junction end, which may reflect a read error. The chain uses TRBV11-2 and TRBJ2-7, with 8 bases that match TRBD2. The CDR3 contains 15 residues. Germline V gives CDR1 SGHAT, CDR2 FQNNGV. The CDR3 loop is CTSSGSGTRVYEQYF. As DNA, the CDR3 is TGTACCAGCAGCGGCAGCGGGACTAGGGTCTACGAGCAGTACTTC.

Concerning this clonotype itself: A read error may produce the germline difference seen at one junction end. This chain links TRBV11-2 with TRBJ2-7; D possibly corresponds to TRBD1 (5 bases). The CDR3 extends over 12 amino acids. The germline gives CDR1 SGHAT, CDR2 FQNNGV. The CDR3, as DNA: TGTGCCGGCAGCTTAGTAAGGGGCGAGCAGTACTTC. Residues: CAGSLVRGEQYF. The full variable domain, with the rest looked up from reference TRBV11-2 and TRBJ2-7, is EAGVAQSPRYKIIEKRQSVAFWCNPISGHATLYWYQQILGQGPKLLIQFQNNGVVDDSQLPKDRFSAERLKGVDSTLKIQPAKLEDSAVYLCAGSLVRGEQYFGPGTRLTVT.

Details on this clonotype: An end of the junction differs from the germline gene, which may be a read error. The chain joins TRBV7-9 to TRBJ2-1, with D unclear. CDR3 length: 12 amino acids. The V gene's germline CDR1 is SEHNR and CDR2 FQNEAQ (reference sequence). For the CDR3, the DNA is TGTGCCAGCGGTCTCTTAGAGCAGTTCTCCATCTTC. Its translation is CASGLLEQFSIF. Full variable domain (remainder filled in from reference TRBV7-9 and TRBJ2-1): DTGVSQNPRHKITKRGQNVTFRCDPISEHNRLYWYRQTLGQGPEFLTYFQNEAQLEKSRLLSDRFSAERPKGSFSTLEIQRTEQGDSAMYLCASGLLEQFSIFGPGTRLTVL.

Comments on this clonotype: Likely a read error: the CDR3 ends without its conserved phenylalanine or tryptophan. J is TRBJ2-7 and V is TRBV11-2; D unclear. The CDR3 loop spans 13 amino acids. The germline CDR1 and CDR2 sequences are SGHAT and FQNNGV. CDR3 DNA: TGTGCCAGCAGCTTTAGGCTACTCTACAAGCAGTACTCC. The encoded protein is CASSFRLLYKQYS.

This clonotype has at least ten counts. The chain joins TRBV11-2 to TRBJ2-1, with D perhaps matching TRBD1 (7 bases). This CDR3 is built from 16 residues. Trimming removed 5 bases at V and 5 bases at J, with 19 bases between. Germline lookup yields CDR1 SGHAT and CDR2 FQNNGV. The CDR3 here is CASSLGGGNFHNEQFF. The CDR3 region has the DNA TGTGCCAGCAGCCTAGGGGGCGGGAATTTTCACAATGAGCAGTTCTTC. Using reference TRBV11-2 and TRBJ2-1 for the parts outside the CDR3, the full variable domain is EAGVAQSPRYKIIEKRQSVAFWCNPISGHATLYWYQQILGQGPKLLIQFQNNGVVDDSQLPKDRFSAERLKGVDSTLKIQPAKLEDSAVYLCASSLGGGNFHNEQFFGPGTRLTVL.

About this clonotype: A much larger clone sits a single nucleotide away, making a read error possible. The chain joins TRBV30 to TRBJ2-1; 7 bases align to TRBD2. Germline CDR1 reads GTSNPN; CDR2 reads SVGIG (reference sequence). CDR3 length: 15 amino acids. The CDR3 DNA is TGTGCCTGGAGTGCTCTAGCGGCCTCTTACAATAAGCAGTTCTTC. Translation gives CAWSALAASYNKQFF. The whole variable domain, remainder taken from reference TRBV30 and TRBJ2-1, is SQTIHQWPATLVQPVGSPLSLECTVEGTSNPNLYWYRQAAGRGLQLLFYSVGIGQISSEVPQNLSASRPQDRQFILSSKKLLLSDSGFYLCAWSALAASYNKQFFGPGTRLTVL.

This clonotype was seen more than once but under ten times. Germline is not matched at one junction end, which may reflect a read error. V gene TRBV11-3 combines with J gene TRBJ2-2, with 8 bases identical to TRBD2. The length of the CDR3 is 16 residues. Germline assignment: CDR1 SGHNT and CDR2 YENEEA. The CDR3 is CASSLQAGAGTGGLFF. In DNA, the CDR3 is TGTGCCAGTAGCTTACAAGCGGGAGCGGGAACCGGGGGGCTGTTTTTT.

This clonotype was picked up one time. The chain couples TRBV14 to TRBJ2-1; 9 positions match TRBD2. Germline CDR1 and CDR2: SGHDN and FVKESK. This CDR3 has 15 amino acids. The V gene end was trimmed by 6 bases and the J gene end by 4 bases; junction bases not matched to a gene: 7. CDR3 nucleotide sequence: TGTGCCAGCAGTGCCATAGCGGGAGCATACAATGAGCAGTTCTTC. It is translated as CASSAIAGAYNEQFF.

Comments on this clonotype: It may be a read error: a sequence one base away is much more abundant. This chain joins TRBV5-1 and TRBJ2-2; D might be TRBD2 (6 bases). The ends were cut back, 10 bases at V and 8 bases at J, with 18 bases in the middle. The CDR3 length is 13 residues. The germline V gene encodes CDR1 SGHRS and CDR2 YFSETQ. CDR3 region: CAGHGGEAGELFF. CDR3 DNA sequence: TGCGCCGGCCATGGAGGGGAAGCTGGGGAGCTGTTTTTT.

Concerning this clonotype: This could be a read error, since a much larger clone is one nucleotide away. J is TRBJ1-2 and V is TRBV7-9; D gene ambiguous. V lost 5 bases and J 8 bases, leaving 12 bases between the germline ends. The CDR3 consists of 12 residues. Germline loops: CDR1 SEHNR, CDR2 FQNEAQ (reference sequence). The CDR3 sequence: CASSRVGVGYTF. In DNA form, the CDR3 reads TGTGCCAGCAGCCGCGTGGGAGTCGGCTACACCTTC. Drawing the rest from reference TRBV7-9 and TRBJ1-2, the complete variable domain is DTGVSQNPRHKITKRGQNVTFRCDPISEHNRLYWYRQTLGQGPEFLTYFQNEAQLEKSRLLSDRFSAERPKGSFSTLEIQRTEQGDSAMYLCASSRVGVGYTFGSGTRLTVV.

This clonotype was observed at least ten times. The chain has TRBV4-2 and TRBJ2-3, with 8 bases matching TRBD1. With V trimmed by 0 bases and J by 4 bases, 12 bases remained unmatched. The CDR3 is 18 residues long. From germline, CDR1 is LGHNA and CDR2 YNFKEQ. This CDR3 reads CASSQDQLRTGIADTQYF. CDR3 DNA: TGTGCCAGCAGCCAAGATCAACTTCGGACAGGGATCGCAGATACGCAGTATTTT.

This clonotype came up a few times. The rearrangement joins TRBV5-1 to TRBJ2-1, with TRBD1 matching over 10 bases. The CDR3 runs 15 residues. Germline V gene data show CDR1 as SGHRS and CDR2 as YFSETQ. With V trimmed by 6 bases and J by 4 bases, 7 bases remained unmatched. CDR3 coding DNA: TGCGCCAGCAAAGGGGGGACAGGGGATTACAATGAGCAGTTCTTC. It translates to CASKGGTGDYNEQFF.

The rearrangement joins TRBV7-9 to TRBJ2-1, with D tentatively TRBD1 or TRBD2 (8 bases each). This CDR3 contains 20 residues. The V end was cut by 5 bases, the J end by 7 bases, with 33 bases between. Germline assignment: CDR1 SEHNR and CDR2 FQNEAQ (reference sequence). The CDR3 DNA reads as TGTGCCAGCAGCCCGCGGGGCAGGGGGCTACAAGCGGGAGCCTTTAATGAGCAGTTCTTC. Translating it yields CASSPRGRGLQAGAFNEQFF.

This clonotype rates as medium-sized. The chain employs TRBV11-2 and TRBJ1-1, with 7 bases fitting TRBD1. Trimming removed 1 base from V and 6 bases from J; junction bases left unmatched: 11. CDR1 and CDR2 from the germline V gene are SGHAT and FQNNGV. The CDR3 consists of 16 residues. In nucleotides, the CDR3 is TGTGCCAGCAGCTTAGCTTACTCGGGCGGGACAGCTGAAGCTTTCTTT. Protein sequence: CASSLAYSGGTAEAFF.

Comment on this clonotype: Possible read error: a much larger clone is one base away. The chain joins TRBV5-4 to TRBJ2-2; 12 bases are a match to TRBD1. The germline CDR1 and CDR2 sequences are SGHNT and YYREEE (reference sequence). The CDR3 has 16 residues. V gave up 4 bases and J gave up 5 bases; unmatched junction bases: 6. This CDR3 reads CASSPQGQGATGELFF. The CDR3 DNA follows: TGTGCCAGCAGCCCGCAGGGACAGGGGGCTACCGGGGAGCTGTTTTTT.

This clonotype appeared many times. The CDR3: CASSPGTAHGTQYF. CDR3 coding DNA: TGTGCCAGCAGCCCCGGGACAGCGCATGGTACCCAGTACTTC. The chain carries TRBV11-3 and TRBJ2-5; 7 nucleotides agree with TRBD1. The germline V gene has CDR1 SGHNT and CDR2 YENEEA. CDR3 length: 14 amino acids. Trimming cost V 5 bases and J 8 bases; bases outside gene matches: 11.

This clonotype was detected many times. This chain joins TRBV12-3 or TRBV12-4 and TRBJ2-7; a weak D match, TRBD1 (5 bases). V lost 6 bases and J 1 base, leaving 13 bases between the germline ends. The CDR3 contains 14 residues. CDR3 DNA: TGTGCCAGCAGCCTCTATGGACAATCCTACGAGCAGTACTTC. Translated, it gives CASSLYGQSYEQYF.

The chain combines TRBV14 with TRBJ1-4; TRBD1 matches at 8 bases. Germline V gene data show CDR1 as SGHDN and CDR2 as FVKESK. The CDR3 sequence is 15 residues long. V shed 4 bases and J 8 bases; nucleotides not matched to a gene: 9. The CDR3 bases are TGTGCCAGCAGCCTCACAGGGGGGAATAACGAAAAACTGTTTTTT. This codes for CASSLTGGNNEKLFF.

In its sample, this clonotype was seen once. This may stem from a read error, because a much larger clone lies one nucleotide away. The chain employs TRBV29-1 and TRBJ1-1; D gene uncertain. Trimming shortened V by 6 bases and J by 0 bases, and 5 bases separated the two germline ends. This CDR3 is 11 amino acids long. Germline V gene sequence: CDR1 SQVTM, CDR2 ANQGSEA. CDR3 sequence: CSVLVNTEAFF. The DNA of the CDR3 is TGCAGCGTGCTAGTGAACACTGAAGCTTTCTTT. The full variable domain, its missing parts supplied by reference TRBV29-1 and TRBJ1-1, is SAVISQKPSRDICQRGTSLTIQCQVDSQVTMMFWYRQQPGQSLTLIATANQGSEATYESGFVIDKFPISRPNLTFSTLTVSNMSPEDSSIYLCSVLVNTEAFFGQGTRLTVV.

This clonotype was counted ten times or more. CDR3 region: CASSLGPYNEQFF. The CDR3 DNA reads as TGTGCCAGCAGCCTCGGACCCTACAATGAGCAGTTCTTC. V is TRBV13 and J is TRBJ2-1; D remains ambiguous. Germline loops: CDR1 PRHDT, CDR2 FYEKMQ (reference sequence). V was pared by 5 bases and J by 2 bases, with 7 bases between. The CDR3 runs 13 residues.